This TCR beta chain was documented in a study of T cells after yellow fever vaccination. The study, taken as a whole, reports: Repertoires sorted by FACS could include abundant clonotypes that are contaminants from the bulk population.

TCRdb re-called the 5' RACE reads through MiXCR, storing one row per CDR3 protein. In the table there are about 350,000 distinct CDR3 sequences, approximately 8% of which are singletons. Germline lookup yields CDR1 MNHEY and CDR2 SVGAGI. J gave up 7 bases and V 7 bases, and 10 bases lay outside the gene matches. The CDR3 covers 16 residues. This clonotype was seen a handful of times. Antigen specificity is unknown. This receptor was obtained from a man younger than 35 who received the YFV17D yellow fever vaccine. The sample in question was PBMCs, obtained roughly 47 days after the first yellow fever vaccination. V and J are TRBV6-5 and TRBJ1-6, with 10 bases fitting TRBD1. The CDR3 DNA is TGTGCCAGCATTCTCGGACAGGGGGTGCTCAATTCACCCCTCCACTTT. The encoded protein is CASILGQGVLNSPLHF.